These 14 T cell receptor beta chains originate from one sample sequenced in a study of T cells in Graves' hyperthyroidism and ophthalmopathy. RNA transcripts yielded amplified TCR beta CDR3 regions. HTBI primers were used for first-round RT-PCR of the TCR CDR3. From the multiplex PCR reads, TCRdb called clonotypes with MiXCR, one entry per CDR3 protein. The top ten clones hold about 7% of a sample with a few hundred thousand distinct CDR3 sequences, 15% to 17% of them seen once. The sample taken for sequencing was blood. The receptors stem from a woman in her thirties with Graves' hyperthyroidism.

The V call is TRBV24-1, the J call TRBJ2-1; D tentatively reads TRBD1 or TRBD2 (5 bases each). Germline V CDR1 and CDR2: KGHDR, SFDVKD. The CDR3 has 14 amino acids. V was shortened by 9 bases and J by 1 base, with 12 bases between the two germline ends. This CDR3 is CATGRGESYNEQFF. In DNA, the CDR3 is TGTGCCACCGGCCGAGGGGAATCCTACAATGAGCAGTTCTTC.

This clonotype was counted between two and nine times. CDR3 region: CSARVTATNEKLFF. CDR3 in DNA: TGCAGTGCTAGGGTGACTGCAACTAATGAAAAACTGTTTTTT. The V call is TRBV20-1, the J call TRBJ1-4; the D is unclear. Trimming stripped 3 bases from V and 0 bases from J, with 8 bases between. Per the germline V gene, CDR1 is DFQATT and CDR2 is SNEGSKA (reference sequence). The CDR3 has 14 amino acids.

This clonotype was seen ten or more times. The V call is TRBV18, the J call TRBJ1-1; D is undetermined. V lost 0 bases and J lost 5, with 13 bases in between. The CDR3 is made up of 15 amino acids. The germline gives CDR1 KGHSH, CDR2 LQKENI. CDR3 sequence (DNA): TGTGCCAGCTCACCACCCGGGCTTCGGGTAACTGAAGCTTTCTTT. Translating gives CASSPPGLRVTEAFF.

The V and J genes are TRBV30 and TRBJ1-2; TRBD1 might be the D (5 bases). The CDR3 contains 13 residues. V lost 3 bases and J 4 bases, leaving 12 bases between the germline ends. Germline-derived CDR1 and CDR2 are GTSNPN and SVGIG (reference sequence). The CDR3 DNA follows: TGTGCCTGGAGCGGGGACCTAGGCTATGGCTACACCTTC. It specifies CAWSGDLGYGYTF.

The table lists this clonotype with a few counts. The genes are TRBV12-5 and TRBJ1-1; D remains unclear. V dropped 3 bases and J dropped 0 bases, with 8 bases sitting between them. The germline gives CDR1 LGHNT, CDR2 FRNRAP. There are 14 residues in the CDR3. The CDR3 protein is CASGFRHVNTEAFF. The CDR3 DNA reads TGTGCTAGTGGTTTCCGACATGTGAACACTGAAGCTTTCTTT.

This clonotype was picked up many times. This CDR3 is CASSLGGTGAYNEQFF. CDR3 DNA: TGTGCCAGCAGCTTAGGGGGGACAGGGGCGTACAATGAGCAGTTCTTC. The rearrangement uses TRBV7-2 and TRBJ2-1; 10 bases map to TRBD1. Germline V gives CDR1 SGHTA, CDR2 FQGNSA. The CDR3 sequence is 16 residues long. With V trimmed by 1 base and J by 4 bases, 4 bases remained unmatched. The full variable domain, its missing parts supplied by reference TRBV7-2 and TRBJ2-1, is GAGVSQSPSNKVTEKGKDVELRCDPISGHTALYWYRQSLGQGLEFLIYFQGNSAPDKSGLPSDRFSAERTGGSVSTLTIQRTQQEDSAVYLCASSLGGTGAYNEQFFGPGTRLTVL.

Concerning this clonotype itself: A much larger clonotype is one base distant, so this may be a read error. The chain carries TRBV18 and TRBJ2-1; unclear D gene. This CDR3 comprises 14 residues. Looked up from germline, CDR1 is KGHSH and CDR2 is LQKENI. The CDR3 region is CAGSKIGKLDEQFF. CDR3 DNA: TGTGCCGGCTCTAAGATCGGCAAGTTGGATGAGCAGTTCTTC. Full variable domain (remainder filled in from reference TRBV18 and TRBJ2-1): NAGVMQNPRHLVRRRGQEARLRCSPMKGHSHVYWYRQLPEEGLKFMVYLQKENIIDESGMPKERFSAEFPKEGPSILRIQQVVRGDSAAYFCAGSKIGKLDEQFFGPGTRLTVL.

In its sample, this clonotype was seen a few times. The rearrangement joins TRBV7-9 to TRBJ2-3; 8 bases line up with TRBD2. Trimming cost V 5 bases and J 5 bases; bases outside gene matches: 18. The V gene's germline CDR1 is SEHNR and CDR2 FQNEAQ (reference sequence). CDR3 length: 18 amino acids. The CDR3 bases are TGTGCCAGCAGCCCCACGGCGGGTTCGGGAGGGCCTGGAGATACGCAGTATTTT. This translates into CASSPTAGSGGPGDTQYF.

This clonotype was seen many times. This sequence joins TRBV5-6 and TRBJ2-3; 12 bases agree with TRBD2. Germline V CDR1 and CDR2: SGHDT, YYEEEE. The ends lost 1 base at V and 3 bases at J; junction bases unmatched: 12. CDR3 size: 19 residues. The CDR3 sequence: CASSLLTSGRTEWTDTQYF. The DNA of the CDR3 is TGTGCCAGCAGCTTGTTGACTAGCGGGAGAACTGAGTGGACAGATACGCAGTATTTT.

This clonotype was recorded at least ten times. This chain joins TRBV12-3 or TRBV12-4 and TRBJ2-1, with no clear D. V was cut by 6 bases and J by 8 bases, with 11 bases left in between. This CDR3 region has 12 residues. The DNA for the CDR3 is TGTGCCAGCAGCCCTTTTGTCGATGAGCAGTTCTTC. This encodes CASSPFVDEQFF.

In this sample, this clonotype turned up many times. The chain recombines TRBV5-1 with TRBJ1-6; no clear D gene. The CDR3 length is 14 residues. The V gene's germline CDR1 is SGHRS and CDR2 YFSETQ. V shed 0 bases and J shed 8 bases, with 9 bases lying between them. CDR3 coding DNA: TGCGCCAGCAGCTTGGTAGATCAAGATTCACCCCTCCACTTT. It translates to CASSLVDQDSPLHF. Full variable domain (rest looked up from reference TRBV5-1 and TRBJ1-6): KAGVTQTPRYLIKTRGQQVTLSCSPISGHRSVSWYQQTPGQGLQFLFEYFSETQRNKGNFPGRFSGRQFSNSRSEMNVSTLELGDSALYLCASSLVDQDSPLHFGNGTRLTVT.

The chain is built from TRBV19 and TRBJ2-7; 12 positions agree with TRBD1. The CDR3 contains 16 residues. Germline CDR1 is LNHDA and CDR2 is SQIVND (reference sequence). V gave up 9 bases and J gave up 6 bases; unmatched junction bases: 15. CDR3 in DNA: TGTGCCAGCAGCCTTCTTCCGGGACAGGGGGCCGGCGAGCAGTACTTC. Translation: CASSLLPGQGAGEQYF. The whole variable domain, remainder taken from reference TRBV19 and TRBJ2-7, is DGGITQSPKYLFRKEGQNVTLSCEQNLNHDAMYWYRQDPGQGLRLIYYSQIVNDFQKGDIAEGYSVSREKKESFPLTVTSAQKNPTAFYLCASSLLPGQGAGEQYFGPGTRLTVT.

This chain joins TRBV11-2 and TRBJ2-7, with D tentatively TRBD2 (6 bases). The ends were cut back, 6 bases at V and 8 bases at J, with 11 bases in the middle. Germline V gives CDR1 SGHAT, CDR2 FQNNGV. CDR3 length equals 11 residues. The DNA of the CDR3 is TGTGCCAGCAGTACCGGGACTCAGCAGTACTTC. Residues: CASSTGTQQYF.

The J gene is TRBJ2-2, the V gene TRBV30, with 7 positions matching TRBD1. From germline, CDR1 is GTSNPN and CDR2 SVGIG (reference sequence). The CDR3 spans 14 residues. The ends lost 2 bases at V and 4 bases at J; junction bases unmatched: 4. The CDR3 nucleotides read TGTGCCTGGAGTAGGGGGCGCGGCACCGGGGAGCTGTTTTTT. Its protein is CAWSRGRGTGELFF.